The 32 T cell receptor beta chains below come from one sample, sequenced in a study of T cells in localized non-small cell lung cancer. Clones were sequenced by immunoSEQ multiplex PCR, and TCRdb holds only the in-frame ones, with some missing. The sample lists 28,000 or so clones, approximately 90% occurring once. Here the sequenced sample was peripheral blood, taken before any cancer treatment. The receptors were sampled from a female donor older than 55 with stage II squamous cell lung carcinoma.

The rearrangement uses TRBV9 and TRBJ1-6; 8 bases are shared with TRBD1. Trimming at V came to 4 bases and at J to 13 bases, leaving 10 bases not matched to a gene. Germline CDR1 is SGDLS and CDR2 is YYNGEE. This CDR3 has 14 residues. In DNA form, the CDR3 reads TGTGCCAGCAGCCCCCGAGGACAGGGACCTCCCCTCCACTTT. This translates into CASSPRGQGPPLHF.

The CDR3 here is CASSPYGRANYGYTF. The CDR3 region has the DNA TGTGCCAGCAGCCCATACGGCAGGGCTAACTATGGCTACACCTTC. The chain combines TRBV5-4 with TRBJ1-2, with TRBD1 as a possible D gene (5 bases). This CDR3 comprises 15 residues. CDR1 SGHNT and CDR2 YYREEE come from the germline V gene (reference sequence). Trimming pared 4 bases from V and 0 bases from J, leaving 13 bases between.

This sequence joins TRBV7-9 and TRBJ1-5, with D possibly being TRBD1 (5 bases). Trimming shortened V by 3 bases and J by 7 bases, and 10 bases separated the two germline ends. The CDR3 extends over 13 amino acids. The germline CDR1 and CDR2 sequences are SEHNR and FQNEAQ (reference sequence). The CDR3 nucleotides read TGTGCCAGCAGCTTGGGGGGGGAGCAGCCCCAGCATTTT. It yields the protein CASSLGGEQPQHF.

The chain carries TRBV7-2 and TRBJ1-2; 8 bases are a match to TRBD1. The CDR3 is 14 amino acids. Trimming took 5 bases from V and 7 from J; bases not matched to a gene: 9. Germline V lookup: CDR1 SGHTA, CDR2 FQGNSA. CDR3 sequence reads: CASSRGQAVSGYTF. The DNA of the CDR3 is TGTGCCAGCAGCCGGGGACAGGCGGTCTCTGGCTACACCTTC.

The V gene is TRBV2, the J gene TRBJ2-1; possibly TRBD1 or TRBD2 for D (5 bases each). The CDR3 extends over 15 amino acids. The germline V gene encodes CDR1 SNHLY and CDR2 FYNNEI. V was pared by 5 bases and J by 5 bases, with 16 bases between. CDR3 sequence reads: CASSSSGTQDNEQFF. The CDR3 region has the DNA TGTGCCAGCAGTTCCTCCGGGACGCAGGACAATGAGCAGTTCTTC.

Concerning this clone: The identical CDR3 is also encoded by other nucleotide sequences in the sample. The rearrangement uses TRBV4-1 and TRBJ1-2; D may be TRBD1 (6 bases). The length of the CDR3 is 14 residues. Germline CDR1 is MGHRA and CDR2 is YSYEKL. Trimming took 8 bases from V and 5 from J, leaving 18 bases between them. The CDR3 is CASRSDGGSYGYTF. The CDR3 region has the DNA TGCGCCAGCCGATCAGATGGGGGCAGTTATGGCTACACCTTC.

V gene TRBV28 combines with J gene TRBJ2-7, with 7 bases identical to TRBD1. Germline CDR1 reads MDHEN; CDR2 reads SYDVKM. V lost 5 bases and J lost 0; bases outside the gene matches: 7. The CDR3 sequence is 15 residues long. In DNA, the CDR3 is TGTGCCAGCAGTGAACAGGGGATCGGCTCCTACGAGCAGTACTTC. As protein: CASSEQGIGSYEQYF.

The chain joins TRBV21-1 to TRBJ2-1; TRBD2 reflects the table's D call only, with no check against the DNA. TRBV21-1 is classified as a pseudogene. The CDR3 is made up of 17 amino acids. Written as DNA, the CDR3 is TGTGCCAGCAGCAGCGCACTAGCTACACATTCCGACAATGATCAGTTCTTC. Its translation is CASSSALATHSDNDQFF.

This rearrangement joins TRBV12-5 to TRBJ1-2; a weak D match, TRBD1 (6 bases). V shed 6 bases and J shed 8 bases, with 19 bases lying between them. The CDR3 spans 14 residues. Germline values: CDR1 LGHNT, CDR2 FRNRAP. For the CDR3, the DNA is TGTGCTAGTGGACCGGGACACTGGGGCCTCGGCTACACCTTC. It translates to CASGPGHWGLGYTF.

The chain joins TRBV27 to TRBJ2-7; 10 nucleotides agree with TRBD2. The CDR3 covers 15 residues. V dropped 5 bases and J dropped 2; count of bases not matched to a gene: 6. Germline values: CDR1 MNHEY, CDR2 SMNVEV (reference sequence). CDR3 DNA: TGTGCCAGCAGTCCGCAACTAGCGGGACCCTACGAGCAGTACTTC. Residues: CASSPQLAGPYEQYF.

The V gene is TRBV6-6, the J gene TRBJ2-3; D remains unclear. V was pared by 7 bases and J by 0 bases, with 11 bases between. The CDR3 runs 14 residues. Per germline, CDR1 MNHNY and CDR2 SVGAGI (reference sequence). The CDR3 here is CASTPKLSTDTQYF. For the CDR3, the DNA is TGTGCCAGCACCCCGAAGCTGAGCACAGATACGCAGTATTTT.

This rearrangement joins TRBV30 to TRBJ2-5; D not resolved. Trimming pared 4 bases from V and 5 bases from J, leaving 8 bases between. Germline V CDR1 and CDR2: GTSNPN, SVGIG (reference sequence). The CDR3 is made up of 11 amino acids. CDR3 region: CAWTIAETQYF. CDR3 bases: TGTGCCTGGACGATAGCTGAGACCCAGTACTTC.

The CDR3 here is CASSNRGGAFF. The CDR3 DNA sequence: TGTGCCAGCAGCAACAGGGGTGGGGCTTTCTTT. This chain links TRBV28 with TRBJ1-1; 7 bases agree with TRBD1. There are 11 residues in the CDR3. CDR1 MDHEN and CDR2 SYDVKM come from the germline V gene. V was clipped by 6 bases and J by 11 bases; unmatched bases: 6.

This clone was recorded a few times. This chain connects TRBV4-3 to TRBJ2-5, with D perhaps TRBD1 (6 bases). CDR3 length: 15 residues. CDR1 and CDR2 from the germline V gene are LGHNA and YSLEER. Trimming removed 4 bases at V and 2 bases at J, with 14 bases between. The chain's CDR3 is CASSRTTDRQETQYF. The CDR3, as DNA: TGCGCCAGCAGCCGAACGACGGACAGACAAGAGACCCAGTACTTC.

The chain has TRBV6-1 and TRBJ2-7; 8 nucleotides match TRBD2. The germline CDR1 and CDR2 sequences are MNHNS and SASEGT. V was pared by 10 bases and J by 2 bases, with 10 bases of the junction left unmatched. This CDR3 contains 14 residues. The CDR3, as DNA: TGTGCCACCGTATATAGCGGGACCGCCTACGAGCAGTACTTC. Protein product: CATVYSGTAYEQYF.

This chain uses TRBV28 with TRBJ2-6; weak D call: TRBD1 (5 bases). Germline V gene data show CDR1 as MDHEN and CDR2 as SYDVKM. Trimming stripped 2 bases from V and 3 bases from J, with 8 bases between. This CDR3 has 15 residues. CDR3 nucleotides: TGTGCCAGCAGTTTACAGGGTCTTGGGGCCAACGTCCTGACTTTC. It is translated as CASSLQGLGANVLTF.

V usage is TRBV15 and J usage is TRBJ2-4; D gene ambiguous. V was trimmed by 3 bases and J by 1 base, leaving 16 bases between them. CDR1 LNHNV and CDR2 YYDKDF come from the germline V gene (reference sequence). This CDR3 has 17 residues. The CDR3 protein is CATSRAPGIGAKNIQYF. In DNA, the CDR3 is TGTGCCACCAGCAGGGCTCCTGGAATAGGGGCCAAAAACATTCAGTACTTC.

This clone is a singleton in its sample. The chain uses TRBV19 and TRBJ1-1, with TRBD1 matching 7 bases. V lost 4 bases to trimming and J lost 6 bases; unmatched junction nucleotides: 17. CDR1 and CDR2 (germline): LNHDA, SQIVND (reference sequence). The CDR3 loop spans 17 amino acids. The CDR3 reads CASSTNGQVPLRPEAFF. The CDR3 region has the DNA TGTGCCAGTAGTACAAACGGACAGGTCCCCTTGAGACCTGAAGCTTTCTTT.

The chain has TRBV19 and TRBJ1-6; TRBD1 matches 8 bases. Germline V gives CDR1 LNHDA, CDR2 SQIVND (reference sequence). V dropped 5 bases and J dropped 6; count of bases not matched to a gene: 9. The CDR3 is 16 amino acids. The DNA for the CDR3 is TGTGCCAGTAGTGTTTTGACAGGGGCTGCTAATTCACCCCTCCACTTT. Protein sequence: CASSVLTGAANSPLHF.

The chain employs TRBV30 and TRBJ2-6, with D uncertain. CDR1 is GTSNPN, CDR2 SVGIG, per germline (reference sequence). The CDR3 length is 14 residues. The V end was cut by 4 bases, the J end by 4 bases, with 11 bases between. The CDR3 protein is CAWKGEAGANVLTF. The CDR3 DNA reads as TGTGCCTGGAAAGGTGAGGCCGGGGCCAACGTCCTGACTTTC.

The chain uses TRBV30 and TRBJ2-5; a possible D gene is TRBD2 (6 bases). The CDR3 length is 13 residues. V was clipped by 4 bases and J by 2 bases, with 11 bases between them. Germline loops: CDR1 GTSNPN, CDR2 SVGIG (reference sequence). CDR3 region: CAWNGLKQETQYF. CDR3 DNA sequence: TGTGCCTGGAACGGACTAAAACAAGAGACCCAGTACTTC.

The chain couples TRBV9 to TRBJ1-6; 8 bases are shared with TRBD1. This CDR3 region has 17 residues. The V and J ends lost 2 bases and 10 bases, in that order; junction bases with no gene match: 14. The germline CDR1 and CDR2 sequences are SGDLS and YYNGEE. CDR3 bases: TGTGCCAGCAGCGTCGCCGGGACAGGTAACCAAGGATCACCCCTCCACTTT. Its protein is CASSVAGTGNQGSPLHF.

The chain employs TRBV7-8 and TRBJ1-5; D remains unclear. There are 13 residues in the CDR3. Germline V CDR1 and CDR2: SGHVS, FQNEAQ. Trimming pared 10 bases from V and 3 bases from J, leaving 13 bases between. In nucleotides, the CDR3 is TGTGCCACCTCCCGGGAGATCAATCAGCCCCAGCATTTT. It codes for CATSREINQPQHF.

The chain has TRBV19 and TRBJ2-3, with TRBD1 as a possible D gene (7 bases). The CDR3 length is 20 residues. CDR1 is LNHDA and CDR2 is SQIVND in the germline V gene (reference sequence). V lost 1 base and J 0 bases, leaving 23 bases between the germline ends. The CDR3 reads CASSIGVWAGGDRSTDTQYF. For the CDR3, the DNA is TGTGCCAGTAGTATAGGGGTTTGGGCTGGAGGGGACAGAAGCACAGATACGCAGTATTTT.

The chain has TRBV11-2 and TRBJ2-1; D not certain. Germline assignment: CDR1 SGHAT and CDR2 FQNNGV. The CDR3 is 15 residues long. V was cut by 1 base and J by 1 base, with 8 bases left in between. Here the CDR3 DNA reads TGTGCCAGCAGCTTAGGTGCCAGTTCCTACAATGAGCAGTTCTTC. Translated: CASSLGASSYNEQFF.

The rearrangement links TRBV7-3 to TRBJ1-1; maybe TRBD1 (5 bases). V lost 2 bases to trimming and J lost 3 bases, with 10 bases between them. This CDR3 comprises 14 residues. Germline CDR1 reads SGHTA; CDR2 reads FQGTGA. The DNA for the CDR3 is TGTGCCAGCAGCTTACAGGGTAGGCACACTGAAGCTTTCTTT. It yields the protein CASSLQGRHTEAFF.

The chain joins TRBV18 to TRBJ1-3, with TRBD1 matching 8 bases. CDR3 length equals 16 residues. In germline, CDR1 is KGHSH, CDR2 LQKENI. V was clipped by 4 bases and J by 4 bases; unmatched bases: 9. In DNA form, the CDR3 reads TGTGCCAGCTCACTAACACCGGGACAGGAAGGAAACACCATATATTTT. Translated, it gives CASSLTPGQEGNTIYF.

With regard to this clone: Compared with germline, one end of the junction differs, possibly owing to a read error. The V gene is TRBV7-9, the J gene TRBJ2-1; 10 nucleotides match TRBD1. The germline V gene encodes CDR1 SEHNR and CDR2 FQNEAQ (reference sequence). The CDR3 has 16 residues. The CDR3 protein is CANSPLGQGWYNEQFF. CDR3 DNA: TGTGCCAACAGCCCTCTGGGACAGGGGTGGTACAATGAGCAGTTCTTC.

The J gene is TRBJ1-3, the V gene TRBV15; perhaps TRBD1 as D (5 bases). The germline gives CDR1 LNHNV, CDR2 YYDKDF (reference sequence). The CDR3 extends over 14 amino acids. Trimming took off 2 bases at V and 2 bases at J, with 7 bases between the two ends. The CDR3 region is CATSRQGAGNTIYF. The CDR3 region has the DNA TGTGCCACCAGCAGACAGGGTGCTGGAAACACCATATATTTT.

This clone was counted a single time. The chain couples TRBV7-3 to TRBJ2-2, with TRBD1 matching 7 bases. Germline V gene lookup returns CDR1 SGHTA and CDR2 FQGTGA. This CDR3 has 12 amino acids. V lost 5 bases and J lost 7; bases outside the gene matches: 1. CDR3 nucleotide sequence: TGTGCCAGCAGCCCAGGGGGCGGGGAGCTGTTTTTT. Amino acid sequence: CASSPGGGELFF.

The chain employs TRBV7-9 and TRBJ2-2, with TRBD2 as a possible D gene (5 bases). The CDR3 is 16 amino acids. Deletions cut 2 bases from V and 4 bases from J, with 14 bases between. Germline V gene lookup returns CDR1 SEHNR and CDR2 FQNEAQ (reference sequence). CDR3 loop: CASSLKGPRATGELFF. The CDR3 coding sequence is TGTGCCAGCAGCTTAAAGGGCCCGAGGGCCACCGGGGAGCTGTTTTTT.

This rearrangement joins TRBV15 to TRBJ1-5; D is possibly TRBD1 (6 bases). V dropped 1 base and J dropped 0 bases, with 7 bases sitting between them. The germline CDR1 and CDR2 sequences are LNHNV and YYDKDF (reference sequence). The CDR3 has 15 residues. CDR3 sequence: CATSRGQDSNQPQHF. CDR3 DNA: TGTGCCACCAGCAGAGGACAGGATAGCAATCAGCCCCAGCATTTT.